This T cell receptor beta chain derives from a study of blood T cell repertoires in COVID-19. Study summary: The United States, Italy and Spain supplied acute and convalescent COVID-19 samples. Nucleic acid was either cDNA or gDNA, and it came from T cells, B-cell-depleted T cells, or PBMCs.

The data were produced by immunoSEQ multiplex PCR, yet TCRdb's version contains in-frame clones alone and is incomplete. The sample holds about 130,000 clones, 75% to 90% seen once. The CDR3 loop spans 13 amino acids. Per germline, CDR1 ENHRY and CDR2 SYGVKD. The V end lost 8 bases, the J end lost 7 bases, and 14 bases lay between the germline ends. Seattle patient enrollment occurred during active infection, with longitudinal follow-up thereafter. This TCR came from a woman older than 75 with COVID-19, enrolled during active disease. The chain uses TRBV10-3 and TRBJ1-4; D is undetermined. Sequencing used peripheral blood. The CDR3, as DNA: TGTGCCATCCGGGATAGCAACTCTGAAAAACTGTTTTTT. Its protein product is CAIRDSNSEKLFF.